This T cell receptor beta chain was observed in a study of CD8 T cells in Susac syndrome. To note about this clonotype: Its specificity is unknown.

Reverse transcription of about 0.5 to 1 ug RNA used random hexamers. TCRdb ran MiXCR on the immunoSEQ multiplex PCR reads and lists one entry per CDR3 protein. The sample has over 95,000 distinct CDR3 sequences, around 92% seen once. The sequenced target, TCR beta, came from blood CD8+ and CD4+ T cells. Study observations and caveats: The study recognized that the number of individuals in its TCR sequencing and HLA analysis was relatively small.

Per the germline V gene, CDR1 is SGHTA and CDR2 is FQGNSA. This CDR3 spans 14 amino acids. V was shortened by 5 bases and J by 3 bases, with 14 bases between the two germline ends. V is TRBV7-2 and J is TRBJ2-7, with a tentative D call TRBD2 (5 bases). The specimen sequenced was CD8+ T cells from PBMCs. This TCR was sampled from a human donor in good health. The CDR3 here is CASSLFLGVYEQYF. CDR3 coding DNA: TGTGCCAGCAGCCTTTTCCTCGGGGTCTACGAGCAGTACTTC.